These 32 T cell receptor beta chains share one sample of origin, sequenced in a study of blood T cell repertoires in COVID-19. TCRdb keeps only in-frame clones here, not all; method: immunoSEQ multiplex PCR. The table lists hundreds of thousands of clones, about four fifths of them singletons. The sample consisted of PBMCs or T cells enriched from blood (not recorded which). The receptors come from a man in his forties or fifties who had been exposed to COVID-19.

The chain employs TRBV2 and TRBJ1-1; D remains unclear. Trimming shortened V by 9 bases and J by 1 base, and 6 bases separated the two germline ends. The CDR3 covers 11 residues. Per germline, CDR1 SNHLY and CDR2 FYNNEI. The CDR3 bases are TGTGCCAGTTCCAGGAACACTGAAGCTTTCTTT. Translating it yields CASSRNTEAFF.

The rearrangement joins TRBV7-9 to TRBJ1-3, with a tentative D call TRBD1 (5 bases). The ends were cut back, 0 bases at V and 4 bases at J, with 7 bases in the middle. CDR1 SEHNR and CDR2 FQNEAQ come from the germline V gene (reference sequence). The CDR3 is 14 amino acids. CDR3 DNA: TGTGCCAGCAGCTTAGCAGGGGTAGGAAACACCATATATTTT. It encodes CASSLAGVGNTIYF.

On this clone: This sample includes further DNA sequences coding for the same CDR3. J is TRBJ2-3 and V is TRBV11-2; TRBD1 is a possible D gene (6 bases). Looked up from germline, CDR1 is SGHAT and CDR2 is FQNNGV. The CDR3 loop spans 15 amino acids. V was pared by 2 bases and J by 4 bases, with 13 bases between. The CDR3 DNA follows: TGTGCCAGCAGCTTAAGGGGGTTCGCCCCAGATACGCAGTATTTT. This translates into CASSLRGFAPDTQYF.

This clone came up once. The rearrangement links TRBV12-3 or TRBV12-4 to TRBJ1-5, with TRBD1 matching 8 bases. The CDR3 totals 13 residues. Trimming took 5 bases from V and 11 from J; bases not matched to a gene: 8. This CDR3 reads CASSQTGASSQHF. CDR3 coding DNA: TGTGCCAGCAGTCAGACAGGGGCTAGTTCCCAGCATTTT.

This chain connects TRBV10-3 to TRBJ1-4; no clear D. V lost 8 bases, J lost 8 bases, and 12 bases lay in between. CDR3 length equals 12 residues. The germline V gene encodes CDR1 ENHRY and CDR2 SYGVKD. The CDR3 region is CAIATPGEKLFF. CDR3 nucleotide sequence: TGTGCCATCGCCACACCGGGGGAAAAACTGTTTTTT.

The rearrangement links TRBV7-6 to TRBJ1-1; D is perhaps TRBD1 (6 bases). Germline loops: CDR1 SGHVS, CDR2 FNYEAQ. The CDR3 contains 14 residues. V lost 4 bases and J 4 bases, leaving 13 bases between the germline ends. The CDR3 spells CASSWTERGTEAFF. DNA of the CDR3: TGTGCCAGCAGCTGGACAGAGCGGGGCACTGAAGCTTTCTTT.

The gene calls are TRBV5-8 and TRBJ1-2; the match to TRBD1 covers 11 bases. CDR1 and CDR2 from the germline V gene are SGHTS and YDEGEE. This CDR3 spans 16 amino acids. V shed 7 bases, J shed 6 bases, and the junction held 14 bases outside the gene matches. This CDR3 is CASVWTGGIQFDGYTF. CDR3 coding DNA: TGTGCCAGCGTTTGGACAGGGGGCATACAATTTGATGGCTACACCTTC.

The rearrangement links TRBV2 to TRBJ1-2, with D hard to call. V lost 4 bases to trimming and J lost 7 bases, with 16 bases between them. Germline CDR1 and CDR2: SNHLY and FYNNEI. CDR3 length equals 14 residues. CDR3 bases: TGTGCCAGCAGTGCCTTTTATGGCAGTACTGGCTACACCTTC. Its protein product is CASSAFYGSTGYTF.

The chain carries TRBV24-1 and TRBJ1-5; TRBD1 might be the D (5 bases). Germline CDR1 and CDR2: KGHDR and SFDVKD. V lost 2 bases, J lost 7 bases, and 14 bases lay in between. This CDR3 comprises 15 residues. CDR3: CATSDSYRSRQPQHF. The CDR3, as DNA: TGTGCCACCAGTGATTCTTACAGGAGCCGGCAGCCCCAGCATTTT.

In DNA, the CDR3 is TGTGCCAGCACTAGCGGAACGCAAAATTCCTACGAGCAGTACTTC. This gives the protein CASTSGTQNSYEQYF. The chain couples TRBV2 to TRBJ2-7; 7 bases agree with TRBD2. This CDR3 is 15 amino acids long. The germline V gene has CDR1 SNHLY and CDR2 FYNNEI. The trim removed 7 bases at V and 1 base at J, leaving 10 bases unmatched.

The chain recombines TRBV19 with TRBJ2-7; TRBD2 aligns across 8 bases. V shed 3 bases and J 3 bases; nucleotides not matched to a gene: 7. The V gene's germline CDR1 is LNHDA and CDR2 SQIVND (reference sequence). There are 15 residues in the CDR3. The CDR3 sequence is CASSISAGGGYEQYF. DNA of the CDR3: TGTGCCAGTAGTATCTCGGCGGGAGGTGGCTACGAGCAGTACTTC.

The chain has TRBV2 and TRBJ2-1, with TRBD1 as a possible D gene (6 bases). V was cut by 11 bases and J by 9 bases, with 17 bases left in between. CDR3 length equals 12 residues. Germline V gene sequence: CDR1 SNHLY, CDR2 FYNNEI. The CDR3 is CAGQQSRGEQFF. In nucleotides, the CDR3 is TGTGCCGGACAGCAGTCCAGGGGTGAGCAGTTCTTC.

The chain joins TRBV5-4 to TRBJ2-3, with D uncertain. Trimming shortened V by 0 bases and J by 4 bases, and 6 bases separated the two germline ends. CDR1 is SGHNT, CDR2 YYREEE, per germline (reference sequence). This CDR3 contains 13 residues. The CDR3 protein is CASSLVGADTQYF. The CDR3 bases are TGTGCCAGCAGCTTGGTTGGAGCAGATACGCAGTATTTT.

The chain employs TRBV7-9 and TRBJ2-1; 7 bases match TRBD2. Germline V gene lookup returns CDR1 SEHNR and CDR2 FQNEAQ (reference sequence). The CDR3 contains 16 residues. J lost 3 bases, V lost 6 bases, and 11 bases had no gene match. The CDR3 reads CASRIGTLADYNEQFF. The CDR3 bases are TGTGCCAGCAGGATAGGAACCCTAGCGGACTACAATGAGCAGTTCTTC.

CDR3 in amino acids: CASTSQSGGTGAYEQYF. Here the CDR3 DNA reads TGTGCCAGCACCTCTCAAAGCGGGGGGACTGGGGCCTACGAGCAGTACTTC. The gene calls are TRBV3-1 (or the pseudogene TRBV3-2) and TRBJ2-7; 9 bases agree with TRBD2. The germline V gene encodes CDR1 LGHDT and CDR2 YNNKEL (reference sequence). CDR3 size: 17 residues. V trimming: 7 bases; J trimming: 2 bases; junction bases outside the gene matches: 15.

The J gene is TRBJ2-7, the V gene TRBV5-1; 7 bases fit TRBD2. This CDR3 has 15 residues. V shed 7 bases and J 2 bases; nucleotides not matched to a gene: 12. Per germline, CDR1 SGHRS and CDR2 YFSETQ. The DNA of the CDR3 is TGCGCCAGCTGGCGGCGGGAGTTAGAAACCTACGAGCAGTACTTC. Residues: CASWRRELETYEQYF.

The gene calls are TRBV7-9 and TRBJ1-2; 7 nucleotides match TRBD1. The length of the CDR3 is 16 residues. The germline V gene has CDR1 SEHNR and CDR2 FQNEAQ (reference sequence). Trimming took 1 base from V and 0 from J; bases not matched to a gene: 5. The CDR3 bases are TGTGCCAGCAGCTTAGGAAGGACAGGTTCTAACTATGGCTACACCTTC. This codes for CASSLGRTGSNYGYTF.

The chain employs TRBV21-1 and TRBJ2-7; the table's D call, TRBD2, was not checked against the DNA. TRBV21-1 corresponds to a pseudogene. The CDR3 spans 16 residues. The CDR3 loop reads CASSRGWSRENYEQYF. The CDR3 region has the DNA TGTGCCAGCAGCAGAGGATGGTCTAGGGAGAACTACGAGCAGTACTTC.

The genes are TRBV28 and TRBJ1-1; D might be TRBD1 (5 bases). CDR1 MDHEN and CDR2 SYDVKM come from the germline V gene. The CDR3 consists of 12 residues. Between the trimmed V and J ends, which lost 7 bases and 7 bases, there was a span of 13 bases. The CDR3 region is CASTSTVNEAFF. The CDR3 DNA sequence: TGTGCCAGCACCTCGACAGTGAATGAAGCTTTCTTT.

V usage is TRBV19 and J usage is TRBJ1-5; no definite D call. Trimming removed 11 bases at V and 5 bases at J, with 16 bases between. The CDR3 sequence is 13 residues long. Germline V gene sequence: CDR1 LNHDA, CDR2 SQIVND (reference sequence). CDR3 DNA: TGTGCCGTCGGGGAGGTGATCTATCAGCCCCAGCATTTT. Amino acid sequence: CAVGEVIYQPQHF.

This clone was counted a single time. For the CDR3, the DNA is TGTGCCAGCAGCTTAAAGGGGATGACCGGAAACACCATATATTTT. The encoded protein is CASSLKGMTGNTIYF. This chain joins TRBV7-2 and TRBJ1-3; D perhaps matches TRBD1 (5 bases). V was pared by 2 bases and J by 4 bases, with 12 bases between. Germline V gene data show CDR1 as SGHTA and CDR2 as FQGNSA. The CDR3 is 15 amino acids.

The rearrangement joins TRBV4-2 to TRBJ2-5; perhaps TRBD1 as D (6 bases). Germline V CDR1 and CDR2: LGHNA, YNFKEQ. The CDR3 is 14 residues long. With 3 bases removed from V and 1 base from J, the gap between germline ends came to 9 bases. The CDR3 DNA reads TGTGCCAGCAGCCAGCCGGACAGCCAAGAGACCCAGTACTTC. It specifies CASSQPDSQETQYF.

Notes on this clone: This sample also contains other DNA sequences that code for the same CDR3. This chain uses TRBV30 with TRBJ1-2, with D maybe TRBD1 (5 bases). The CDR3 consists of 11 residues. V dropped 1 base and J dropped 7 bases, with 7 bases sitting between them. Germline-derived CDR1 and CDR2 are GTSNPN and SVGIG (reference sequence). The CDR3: CAWSGGGGYTF. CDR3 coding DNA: TGTGCCTGGAGTGGGGGGGGTGGCTACACCTTC.

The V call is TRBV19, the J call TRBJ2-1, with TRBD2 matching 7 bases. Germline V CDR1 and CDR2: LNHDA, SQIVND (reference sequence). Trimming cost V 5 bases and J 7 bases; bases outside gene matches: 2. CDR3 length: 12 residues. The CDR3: CASSRGENEQFF. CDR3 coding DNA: TGTGCCAGTAGTCGGGGGGAGAATGAGCAGTTCTTC.

CDR3 region: CAWRIAGVNEQFF. Written as DNA, the CDR3 is TGTGCCTGGAGAATAGCGGGAGTTAATGAGCAGTTCTTC. The chain links TRBV30 to TRBJ2-1; 9 bases fit TRBD2. The CDR3 extends over 13 amino acids. The germline V gene encodes CDR1 GTSNPN and CDR2 SVGIG (reference sequence). V was pared by 3 bases and J by 7 bases, with 4 bases of the junction left unmatched.

The CDR3 sequence: CASSSSGGQMNSPLHF. CDR3 bases: TGTGCCAGCAGTTCTAGTGGGGGACAGATGAATTCACCCCTCCACTTT. J is TRBJ1-6 and V is TRBV28; TRBD1 agrees at 7 bases. V dropped 4 bases and J dropped 7; count of bases not matched to a gene: 10. The CDR3 extends over 16 amino acids. Per germline, CDR1 MDHEN and CDR2 SYDVKM.

CDR3 loop: CASTPGDYRGNTEAFF. DNA for the CDR3: TGTGCCAGCACCCCGGGGGACTATAGGGGGAACACTGAAGCTTTCTTT. V and J are TRBV11-3 and TRBJ1-1; maybe TRBD1 (5 bases). The CDR3 sequence is 16 residues long. V lost 7 bases to trimming and J lost 1 base, with 19 bases between them. The germline gives CDR1 SGHNT, CDR2 YENEEA. Variable domain in full (rest from reference TRBV11-3 and TRBJ1-1): EAGVVQSPRYKIIEKKQPVAFWCNPISGHNTLYWYLQNLGQGPELLIRYENEEAVDDSQLPKDRFSAERLKGVDSTLKIQPAELGDSAVYLCASTPGDYRGNTEAFFGQGTRLTVV.

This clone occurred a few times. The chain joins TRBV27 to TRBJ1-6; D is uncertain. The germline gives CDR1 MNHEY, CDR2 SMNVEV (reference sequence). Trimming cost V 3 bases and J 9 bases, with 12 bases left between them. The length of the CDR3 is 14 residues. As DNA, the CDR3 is TGTGCCAGCAGTTTTAAGGGCGCGGGTTCACCCCTCCACTTT. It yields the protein CASSFKGAGSPLHF.

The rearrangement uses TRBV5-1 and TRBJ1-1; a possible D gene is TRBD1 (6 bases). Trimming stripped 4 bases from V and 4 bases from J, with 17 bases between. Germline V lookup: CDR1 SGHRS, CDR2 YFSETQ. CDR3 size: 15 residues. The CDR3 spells CASSRQGKVRTEAFF. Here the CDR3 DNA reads TGCGCCAGCAGCCGCCAGGGGAAGGTTCGCACTGAAGCTTTCTTT.

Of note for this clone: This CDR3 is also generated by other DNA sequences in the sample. In nucleotides, the CDR3 is TGTGCCAGCAGCCTACTCACCGGGGAGCTGTTTTTT. This gives the protein CASSLLTGELFF. V gene TRBV12-3 or TRBV12-4 combines with J gene TRBJ2-2, with no clear D. The CDR3 runs 12 residues. With 6 bases removed from V and 4 bases from J, the gap between germline ends came to 6 bases.

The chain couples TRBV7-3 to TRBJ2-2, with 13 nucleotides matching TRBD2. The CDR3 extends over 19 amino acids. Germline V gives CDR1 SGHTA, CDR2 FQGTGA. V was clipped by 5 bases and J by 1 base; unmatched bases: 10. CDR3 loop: CASSPLPGLAGQNTGELFF. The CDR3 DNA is TGTGCCAGCAGCCCGCTTCCGGGACTAGCGGGACAGAACACCGGGGAGCTGTTTTTT.

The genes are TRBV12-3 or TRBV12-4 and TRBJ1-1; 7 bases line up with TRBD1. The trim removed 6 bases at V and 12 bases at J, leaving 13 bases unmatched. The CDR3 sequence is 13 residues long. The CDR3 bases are TGTGCCAGCAGGCCTGGGACAGACCGATACACTTTCTTT. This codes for CASRPGTDRYTFF.